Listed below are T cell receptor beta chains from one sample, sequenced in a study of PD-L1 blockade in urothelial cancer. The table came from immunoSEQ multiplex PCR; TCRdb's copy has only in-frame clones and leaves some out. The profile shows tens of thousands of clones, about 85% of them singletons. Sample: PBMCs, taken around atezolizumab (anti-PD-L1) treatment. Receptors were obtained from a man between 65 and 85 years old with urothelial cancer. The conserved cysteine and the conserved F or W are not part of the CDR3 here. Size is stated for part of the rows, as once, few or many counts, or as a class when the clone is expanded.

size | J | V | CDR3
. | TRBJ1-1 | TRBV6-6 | ASSYGAGNTEAF
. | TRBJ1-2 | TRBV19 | ASSITAVGYT
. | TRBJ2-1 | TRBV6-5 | ASSRTSTTYNEQF
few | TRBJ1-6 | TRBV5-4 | AYSRQGDSPLH
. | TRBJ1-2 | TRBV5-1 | ASSLEGQGSGGYT
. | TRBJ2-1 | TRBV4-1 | ASRGLAHNEQF
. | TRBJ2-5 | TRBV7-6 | ASSLSGSRVETQY
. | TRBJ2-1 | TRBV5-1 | ASSLRTGLGNEQF
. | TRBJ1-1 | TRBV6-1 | ASSHSGAGTEAF
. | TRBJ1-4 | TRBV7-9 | ASSLARTGNEKLF
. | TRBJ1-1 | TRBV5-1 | ASSSGGRGTEAF
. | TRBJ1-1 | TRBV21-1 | ASSKVGTMNTEAF
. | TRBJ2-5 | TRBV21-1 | ASVRETQY
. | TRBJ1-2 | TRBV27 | ASSLRGLGGYT
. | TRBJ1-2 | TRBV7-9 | ASSFPGSYGYT
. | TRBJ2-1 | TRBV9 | ASNGQGVGEQF
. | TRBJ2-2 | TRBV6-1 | ASSDHGLAGVTGELF
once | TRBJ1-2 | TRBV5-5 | ASSPLGVEGYT
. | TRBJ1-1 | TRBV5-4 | ASSRPGTGGTEAF
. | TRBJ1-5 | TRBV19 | ASSIQGASQPQH
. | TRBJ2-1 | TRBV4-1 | ASSQDHRTGVEQF
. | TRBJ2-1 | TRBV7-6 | ASSLAGEFDEQF
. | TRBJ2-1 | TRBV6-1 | ASSAGTVSYNEQF
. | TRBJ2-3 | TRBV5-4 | ASSLGGGEASDTQY
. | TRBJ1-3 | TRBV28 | ASSWRDFGSGNTIY
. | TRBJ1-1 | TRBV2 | ASRQAQMNTEAF
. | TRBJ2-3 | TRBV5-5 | ASVPGGTTADTQY
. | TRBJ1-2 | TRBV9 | ASSVEGRASGYT
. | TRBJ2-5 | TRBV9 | ASSAGETQY
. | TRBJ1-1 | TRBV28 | ASRTLGVVSEAF
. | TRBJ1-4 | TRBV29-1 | SVPMGQAGEKLF
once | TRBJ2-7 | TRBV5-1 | ASSFLSSYEQY
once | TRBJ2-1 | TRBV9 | ASSLWTGGASYNEQF
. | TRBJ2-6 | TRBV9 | ASSLTGANVLT
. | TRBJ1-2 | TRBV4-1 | ASSQDWNSPGGYT
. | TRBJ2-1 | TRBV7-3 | ASSSGGPPDEQF
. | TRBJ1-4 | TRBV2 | ASRGWRQGYEKLF
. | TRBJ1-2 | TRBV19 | ASSMGTGDGYT
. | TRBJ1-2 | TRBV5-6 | ASSLLQRSYT
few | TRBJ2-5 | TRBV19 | ASSTFFGTVETQY
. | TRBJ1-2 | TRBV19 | ASSQQGNYGYT
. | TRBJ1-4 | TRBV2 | ASSGGQGTEKLF
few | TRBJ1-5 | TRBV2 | ASSASEDQPQH
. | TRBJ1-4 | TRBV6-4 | ASSATGTPNEKLF
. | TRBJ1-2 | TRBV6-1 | ASSDRPTTNYGYT
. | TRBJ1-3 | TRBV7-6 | ASSLPTGDPGGNTIY
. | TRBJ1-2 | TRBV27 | ASRSLDRGQSGYT
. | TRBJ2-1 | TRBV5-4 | ASSFVASGYNEQF
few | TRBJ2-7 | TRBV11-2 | ASSSGLAGSYEQY
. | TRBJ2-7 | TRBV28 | ASSEQGYYEQY